The following is a T cell receptor beta chain sequence with its context. The target antigen is unknown. The CDR3 has 14 residues. The V gene's germline CDR1 is MNHNS and CDR2 SASEGT. The data were obtained in a study of monozygotic twins with inflammatory bowel disease. Broader study findings: Different subtypes (of T cells) could not be told apart from one another.

TCR libraries each used 3,000 to 4,000 ng of total RNA. Reanalyzing the 5' RACE reads, TCRdb keeps one entry per CDR3 protein, without DNA. This table lists about 350,000 distinct CDR3 sequences. The V gene is TRBV6-1, the J gene TRBJ1-4; lacking DNA, the TRBD1 call made by TCRdb goes unchecked. The TCR was taken from a human donor with ulcerative colitis or Crohn's disease, or a healthy co-twin of an affected twin (not recorded which). The sequenced sample consisted of blood. The CDR3 protein is CASSDGGADEKLFF.